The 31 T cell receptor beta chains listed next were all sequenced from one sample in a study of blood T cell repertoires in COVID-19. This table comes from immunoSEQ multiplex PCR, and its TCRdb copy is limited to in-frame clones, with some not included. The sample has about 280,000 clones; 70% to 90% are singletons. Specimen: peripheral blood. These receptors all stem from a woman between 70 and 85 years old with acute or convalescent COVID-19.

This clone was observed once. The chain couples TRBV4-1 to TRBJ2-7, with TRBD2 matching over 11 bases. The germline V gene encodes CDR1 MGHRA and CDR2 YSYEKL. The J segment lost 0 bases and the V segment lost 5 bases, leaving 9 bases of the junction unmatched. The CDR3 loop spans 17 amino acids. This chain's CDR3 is CASSKGLAVGSSYEQYF. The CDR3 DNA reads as TGCGCCAGCAGCAAGGGACTAGCGGTCGGAAGCTCCTACGAGCAGTACTTC.

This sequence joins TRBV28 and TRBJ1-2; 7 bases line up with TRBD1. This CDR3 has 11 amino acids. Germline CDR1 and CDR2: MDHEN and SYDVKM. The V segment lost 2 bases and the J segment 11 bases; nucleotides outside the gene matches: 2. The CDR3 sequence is CASSLGRGYTF. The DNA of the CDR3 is TGTGCCAGCAGTTTAGGCAGGGGGTACACCTTC.

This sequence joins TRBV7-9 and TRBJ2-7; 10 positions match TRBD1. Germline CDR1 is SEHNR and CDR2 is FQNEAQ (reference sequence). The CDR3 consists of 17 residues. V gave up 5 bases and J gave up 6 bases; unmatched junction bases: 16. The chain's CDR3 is CASSPSLPGTGEGEQYF. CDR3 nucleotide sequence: TGTGCCAGCAGCCCGTCCTTACCCGGGACAGGGGAGGGCGAGCAGTACTTC.

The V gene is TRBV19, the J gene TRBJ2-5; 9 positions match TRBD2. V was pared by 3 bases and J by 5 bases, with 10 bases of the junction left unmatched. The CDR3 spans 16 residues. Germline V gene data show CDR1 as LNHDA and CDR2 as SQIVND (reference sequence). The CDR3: CASSMASGAPGETQYF. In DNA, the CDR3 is TGTGCCAGTAGTATGGCTAGCGGGGCCCCGGGGGAGACCCAGTACTTC.

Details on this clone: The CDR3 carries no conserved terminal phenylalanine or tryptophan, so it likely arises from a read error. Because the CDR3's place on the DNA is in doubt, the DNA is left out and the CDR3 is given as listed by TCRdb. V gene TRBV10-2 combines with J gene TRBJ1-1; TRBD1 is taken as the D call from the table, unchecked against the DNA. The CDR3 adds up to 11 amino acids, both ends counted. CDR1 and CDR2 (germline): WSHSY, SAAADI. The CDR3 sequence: CASSAGQGVRL.

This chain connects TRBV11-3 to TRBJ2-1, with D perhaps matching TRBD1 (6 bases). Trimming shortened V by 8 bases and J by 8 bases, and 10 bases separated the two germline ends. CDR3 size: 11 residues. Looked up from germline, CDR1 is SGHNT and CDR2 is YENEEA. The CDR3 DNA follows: TGTGCCAGCGGCAGGGGAGATGAGCAGTTCTTC. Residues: CASGRGDEQFF. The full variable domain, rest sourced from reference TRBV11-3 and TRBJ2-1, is EAGVVQSPRYKIIEKKQPVAFWCNPISGHNTLYWYLQNLGQGPELLIRYENEEAVDDSQLPKDRFSAERLKGVDSTLKIQPAELGDSAVYLCASGRGDEQFFGPGTRLTVL.

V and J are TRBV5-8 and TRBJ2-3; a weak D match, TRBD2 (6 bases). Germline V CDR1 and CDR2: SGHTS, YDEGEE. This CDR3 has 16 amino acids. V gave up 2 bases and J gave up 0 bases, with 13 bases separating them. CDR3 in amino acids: CASSFGGGESTDTQYF. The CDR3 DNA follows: TGTGCCAGCAGCTTTGGTGGAGGGGAAAGCACAGATACGCAGTATTTT.

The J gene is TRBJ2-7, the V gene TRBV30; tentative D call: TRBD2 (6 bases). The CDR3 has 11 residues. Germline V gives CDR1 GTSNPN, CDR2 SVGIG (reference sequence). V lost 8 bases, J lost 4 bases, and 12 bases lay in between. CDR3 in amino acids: CARGSVYEQYF. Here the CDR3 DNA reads TGTGCCCGGGGGTCGGTTTACGAGCAGTACTTC. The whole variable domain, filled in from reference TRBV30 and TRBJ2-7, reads SQTIHQWPATLVQPVGSPLSLECTVEGTSNPNLYWYRQAAGRGLQLLFYSVGIGQISSEVPQNLSASRPQDRQFILSSKKLLLSDSGFYLCARGSVYEQYFGPGTRLTVT.

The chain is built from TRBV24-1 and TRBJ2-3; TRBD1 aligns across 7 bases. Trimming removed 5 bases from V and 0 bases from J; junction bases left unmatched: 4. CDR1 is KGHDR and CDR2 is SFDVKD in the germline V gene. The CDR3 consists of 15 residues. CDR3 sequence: CATSAGQVSTDTQYF. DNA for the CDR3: TGTGCCACCAGTGCTGGACAGGTTAGCACAGATACGCAGTATTTT.

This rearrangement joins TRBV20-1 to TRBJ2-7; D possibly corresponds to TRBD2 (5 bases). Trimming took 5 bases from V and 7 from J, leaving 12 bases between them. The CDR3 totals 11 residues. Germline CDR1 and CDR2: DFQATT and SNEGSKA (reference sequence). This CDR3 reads CSASPEGEQYF. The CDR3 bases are TGCAGTGCTTCTCCCGAGGGAGAGCAGTACTTC.

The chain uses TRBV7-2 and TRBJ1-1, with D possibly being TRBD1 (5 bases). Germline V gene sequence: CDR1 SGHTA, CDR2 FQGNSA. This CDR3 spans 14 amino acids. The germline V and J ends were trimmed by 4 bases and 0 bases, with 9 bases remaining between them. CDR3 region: CASSSSQVNTEAFF. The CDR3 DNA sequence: TGTGCCAGCAGCTCCTCACAGGTGAACACTGAAGCTTTCTTT.

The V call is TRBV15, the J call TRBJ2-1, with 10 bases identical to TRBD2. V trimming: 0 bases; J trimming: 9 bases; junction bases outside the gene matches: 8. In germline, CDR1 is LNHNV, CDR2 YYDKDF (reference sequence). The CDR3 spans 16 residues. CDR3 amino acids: CATSRERLAGEGEQFF. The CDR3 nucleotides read TGTGCCACCAGCAGAGAACGCCTAGCGGGGGAGGGTGAGCAGTTCTTC.

CDR3 nucleotide sequence: TGCGCCAGCAGCCCCCTAGGCCAGGGCTCCTGGGAGCAGTACTTC. This codes for CASSPLGQGSWEQYF. The V gene is TRBV4-1, the J gene TRBJ2-7, with D perhaps TRBD1 (5 bases). The V end was cut by 4 bases, the J end by 7 bases, with 20 bases between. CDR3 size: 15 residues. CDR1 is MGHRA and CDR2 is YSYEKL in the germline V gene.

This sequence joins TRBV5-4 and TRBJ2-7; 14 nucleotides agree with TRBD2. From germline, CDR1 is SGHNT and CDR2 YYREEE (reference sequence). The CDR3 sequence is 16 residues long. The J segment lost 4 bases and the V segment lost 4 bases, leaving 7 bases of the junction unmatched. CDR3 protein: CASSEGGLAGAYEQYF. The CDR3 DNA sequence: TGTGCCAGCAGCGAGGGGGGACTAGCGGGGGCTTACGAGCAGTACTTC.

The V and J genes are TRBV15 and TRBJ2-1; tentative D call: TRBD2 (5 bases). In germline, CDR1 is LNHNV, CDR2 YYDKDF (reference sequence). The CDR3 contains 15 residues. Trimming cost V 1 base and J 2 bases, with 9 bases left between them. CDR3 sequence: CATSRGPAAYNEQFF. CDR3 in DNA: TGTGCCACCAGCAGAGGTCCAGCGGCCTACAATGAGCAGTTCTTC.

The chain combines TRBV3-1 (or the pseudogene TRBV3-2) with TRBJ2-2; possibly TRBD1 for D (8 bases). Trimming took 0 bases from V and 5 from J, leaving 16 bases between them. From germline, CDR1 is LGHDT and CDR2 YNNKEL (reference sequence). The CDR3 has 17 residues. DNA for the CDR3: TGTGCCAGCAGCCAAGATTTTCACAGGGGGGGAACCGGGGAGCTGTTTTTT. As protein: CASSQDFHRGGTGELFF.

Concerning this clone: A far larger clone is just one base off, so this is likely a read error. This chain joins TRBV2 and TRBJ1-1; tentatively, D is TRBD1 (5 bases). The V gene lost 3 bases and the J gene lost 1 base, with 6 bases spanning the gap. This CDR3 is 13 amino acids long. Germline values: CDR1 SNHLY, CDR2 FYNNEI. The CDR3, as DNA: TGTGCCAGCAGTGAGGGGGGGAACACTGAAGCTTTCTTT. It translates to CASSEGGNTEAFF.

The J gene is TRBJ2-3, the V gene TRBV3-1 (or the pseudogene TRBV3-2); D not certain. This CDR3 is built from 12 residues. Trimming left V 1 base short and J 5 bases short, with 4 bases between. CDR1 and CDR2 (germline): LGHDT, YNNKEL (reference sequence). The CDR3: CASSQVQDTQYF. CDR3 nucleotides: TGTGCCAGCAGCCAAGTTCAAGATACGCAGTATTTT.

CDR3 sequence reads: CASSLPGQGEYGYTF. DNA of the CDR3: TGTGCCAGCTCACTCCCCGGACAGGGAGAGTATGGCTACACCTTC. V gene TRBV18 combines with J gene TRBJ1-2; 8 bases are a match to TRBD1. CDR3 length: 15 amino acids. With V trimmed by 4 bases and J by 5 bases, 9 bases remained unmatched. Germline V gives CDR1 KGHSH, CDR2 LQKENI.

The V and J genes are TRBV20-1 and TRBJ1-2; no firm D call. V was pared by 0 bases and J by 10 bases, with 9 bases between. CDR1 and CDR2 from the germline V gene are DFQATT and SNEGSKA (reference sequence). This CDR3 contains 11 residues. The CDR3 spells CSARDIVFYTF. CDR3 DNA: TGCAGTGCTAGAGATATCGTCTTCTACACCTTC.

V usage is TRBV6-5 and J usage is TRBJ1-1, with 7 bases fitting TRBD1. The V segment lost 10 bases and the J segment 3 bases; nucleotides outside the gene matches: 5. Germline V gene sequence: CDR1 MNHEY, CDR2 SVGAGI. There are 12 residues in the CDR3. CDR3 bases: TGTGCCATCCGGGACAGCCACACTGAAGCTTTCTTT. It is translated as CAIRDSHTEAFF.

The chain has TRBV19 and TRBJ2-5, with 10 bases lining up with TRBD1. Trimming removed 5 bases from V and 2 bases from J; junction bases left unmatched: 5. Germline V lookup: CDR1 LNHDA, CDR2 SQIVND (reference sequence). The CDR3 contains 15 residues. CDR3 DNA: TGTGCCAGTAGTCCCCGGGACAGGGGACAAGAGACCCAGTACTTC. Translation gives CASSPRDRGQETQYF.

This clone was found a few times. The CDR3 DNA follows: TGTGCCAGCACCCCGCCGGCAGGGGGCTACGAGCAGTACTTC. It is translated as CASTPPAGGYEQYF. The chain has TRBV6-5 and TRBJ2-7, with 7 positions matching TRBD1. The CDR3 covers 14 residues. Per germline, CDR1 MNHEY and CDR2 SVGAGI. Trimming cost V 7 bases and J 3 bases; bases outside gene matches: 9.

Here the CDR3 DNA reads TGCGCCAGCAGCCAAGGGGACAGGGACACAGATACGCAGTATTTT. As protein: CASSQGDRDTDTQYF. The chain employs TRBV4-1 and TRBJ2-3; 9 bases line up with TRBD1. CDR3 length: 15 amino acids. V lost 1 base, J lost 2 bases, and 1 base stayed unmatched. Germline CDR1 reads MGHRA; CDR2 reads YSYEKL.

CDR3 region: CASSSVRTGNEQFF. CDR3 DNA: TGTGCCAGCAGCTCCGTTCGGACAGGCAATGAGCAGTTCTTC. This chain joins TRBV27 and TRBJ2-1, with 7 positions matching TRBD1. CDR1 is MNHEY and CDR2 is SMNVEV in the germline V gene (reference sequence). The CDR3 consists of 14 residues. Unmatched junction bases numbered 8, after V lost 6 bases and J lost 6 bases.

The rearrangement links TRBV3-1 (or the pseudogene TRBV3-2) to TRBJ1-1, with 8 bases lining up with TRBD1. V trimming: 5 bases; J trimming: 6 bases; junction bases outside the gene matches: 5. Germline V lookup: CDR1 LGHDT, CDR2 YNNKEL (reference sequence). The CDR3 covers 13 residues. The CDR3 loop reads CASSLQGVSEAFF. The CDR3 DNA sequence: TGTGCCAGCAGCTTACAGGGGGTTTCTGAAGCTTTCTTT.

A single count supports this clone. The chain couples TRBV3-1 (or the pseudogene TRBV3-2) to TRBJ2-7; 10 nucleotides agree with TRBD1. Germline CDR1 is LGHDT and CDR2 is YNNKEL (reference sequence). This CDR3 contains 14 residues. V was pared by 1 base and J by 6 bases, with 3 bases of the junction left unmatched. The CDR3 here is CASSQGQGATEQYF. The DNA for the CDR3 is TGTGCCAGCAGCCAAGGACAGGGGGCGACCGAGCAGTACTTC.

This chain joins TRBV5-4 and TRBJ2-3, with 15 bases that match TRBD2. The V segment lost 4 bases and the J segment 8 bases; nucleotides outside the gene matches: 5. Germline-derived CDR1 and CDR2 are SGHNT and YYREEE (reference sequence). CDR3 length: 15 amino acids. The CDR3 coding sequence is TGTGCCAGCAGCGGACTAGCGGGGGGGGTCGGTACGCAGTATTTT. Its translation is CASSGLAGGVGTQYF.

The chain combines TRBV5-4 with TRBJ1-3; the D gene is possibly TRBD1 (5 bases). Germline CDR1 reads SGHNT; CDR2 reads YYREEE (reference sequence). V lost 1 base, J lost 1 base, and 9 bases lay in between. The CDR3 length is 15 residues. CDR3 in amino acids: CASSLLGGSGNTIYF. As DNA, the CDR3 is TGTGCCAGCAGCTTGCTCGGGGGGTCTGGAAACACCATATATTTT.

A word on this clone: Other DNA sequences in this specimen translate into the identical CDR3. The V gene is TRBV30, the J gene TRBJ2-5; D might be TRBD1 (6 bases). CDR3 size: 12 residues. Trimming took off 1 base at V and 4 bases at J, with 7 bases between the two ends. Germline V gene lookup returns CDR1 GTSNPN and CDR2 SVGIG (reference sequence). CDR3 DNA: TGTGCCTGGAGTGGAGGGGGAGAGACCCAGTACTTC. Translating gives CAWSGGGETQYF. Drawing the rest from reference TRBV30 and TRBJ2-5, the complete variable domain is SQTIHQWPATLVQPVGSPLSLECTVEGTSNPNLYWYRQAAGRGLQLLFYSVGIGQISSEVPQNLSASRPQDRQFILSSKKLLLSDSGFYLCAWSGGGETQYFGPGTRLLVL.

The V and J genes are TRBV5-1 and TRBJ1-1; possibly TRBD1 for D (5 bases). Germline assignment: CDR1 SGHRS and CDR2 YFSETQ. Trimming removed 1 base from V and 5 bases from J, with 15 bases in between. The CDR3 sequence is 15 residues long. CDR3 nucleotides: TGCGCCAGCAGCTTGTTACAGGATTTAATAACTGAAGCTTTCTTT. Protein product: CASSLLQDLITEAFF.